This entry describes one T cell receptor beta chain. Its target is unknown. These data originate in a study of T cell repertoires in cytomegalovirus infection. About the research overall: Epitope selection comprised recently identified HLA-C-restricted CMV epitopes and well-studied HLA-B-restricted CMV epitopes. CMV infection and matching HLA type were both indicated by public TCR beta signatures.

TCRdb analysed the reads with MiXCR anew, one entry per CDR3 protein. In the table there are about 83,000 distinct CDR3 sequences, about 45% of which are singletons. The study's findings and limits: Dominating the ex vivo response were TCR beta clonotypes that were CMV-specific and HLA-C-restricted.

The specimen was CD8+ T cells from cultured PBMCs, collected from culture after CMV antigen stimulation. This sequence originates from a human donor in good health (CMV status not recorded). Some clones in this sample may be carry-over from other donors' samples.

CDR3 in DNA: TGTGCCAGCAGCTTAGGTGGCTCGGGCGAAGCTTTCTTT. The encoded protein is CASSLGGSGEAFF. V gene TRBV11-3 combines with J gene TRBJ1-1; the D is unclear. There are 13 residues in the CDR3. The germline CDR1 and CDR2 sequences are SGHNT and YENEEA. V was trimmed by 1 base and J by 8 bases, leaving 11 bases between them.